This TCR beta chain comes out of a study of cytomegalovirus exposure and HLA in healthy donors. PCR employed 60 Vbeta and 13 Jbeta primers. Assay: immunoSEQ multiplex PCR; the TCRdb copy retains only in-frame clones and omits some. The listing contains about 140,000 clones. Germline V lookup: CDR1 SGHRS, CDR2 YFSETQ. The CDR3 is 17 residues long. The V and J ends lost 4 bases and 5 bases, in that order; junction bases with no gene match: 17. Comment on this clone: Its target is not known.

Study outcomes and limitations: Follow-up analysis seemed to connect common viral pathogens with several of the most significant clusters identified. Previously analyzed data showed that most TCR beta V segments were productive at a frequency of about 87% or about 30%. Later work found most CMV-associated TCR beta chains apparently HLA-restricted. Researchers had no immune exposure information except CMV serostatus available.

The sequenced sample consisted of PBMCs. The TCR was taken from a woman between 18 and 30 years old in good health and CMV-seronegative. The J gene is TRBJ2-5, the V gene TRBV5-1, with TRBD2 identical over 7 bases. This CDR3 is CASSRGEGTTLPETQYF. The DNA of the CDR3 is TGCGCCAGCAGCCGGGGGGAGGGGACCACGCTCCCGGAGACCCAGTACTTC.